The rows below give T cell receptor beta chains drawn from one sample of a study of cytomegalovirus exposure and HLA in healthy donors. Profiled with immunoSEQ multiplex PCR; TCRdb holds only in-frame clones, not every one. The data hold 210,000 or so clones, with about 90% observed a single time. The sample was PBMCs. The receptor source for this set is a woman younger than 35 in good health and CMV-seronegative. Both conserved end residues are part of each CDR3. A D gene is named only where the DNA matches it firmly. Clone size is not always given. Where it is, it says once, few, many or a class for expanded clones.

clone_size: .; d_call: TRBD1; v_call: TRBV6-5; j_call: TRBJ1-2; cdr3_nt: TGTGCCAGCAGCGCCCTAGGGACAGGGAACTATGGCTACACCTTC; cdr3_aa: CASSALGTGNYGYTF
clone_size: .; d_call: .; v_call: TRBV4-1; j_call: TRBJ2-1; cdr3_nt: TGCGCCAGCAGCCCCCGCGAGAGGACTGGGCGGAATGAGCAGTTCTTC; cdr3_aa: CASSPRERTGRNEQFF
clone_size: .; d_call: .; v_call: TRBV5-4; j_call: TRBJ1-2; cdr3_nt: TGTGCCAGCAGCTTGGATCAGGGGAACTATGGCTACACCTTC; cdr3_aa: CASSLDQGNYGYTF
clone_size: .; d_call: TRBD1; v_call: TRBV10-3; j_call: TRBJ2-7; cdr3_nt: TGTGCCATCCGGACAGGGACCGACGAGCAGTACTTC; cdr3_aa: CAIRTGTDEQYF
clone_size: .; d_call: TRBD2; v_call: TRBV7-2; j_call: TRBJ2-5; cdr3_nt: TGTGCCAGCAGTTATCAAGCGGGAGGGGCCGCGGAGACCCAGTACTTC; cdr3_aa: CASSYQAGGAAETQYF
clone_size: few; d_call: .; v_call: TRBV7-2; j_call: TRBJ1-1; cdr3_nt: TGTGCCAGCAGACCAGGCGGGGACACTGAAGCTTTCTTT; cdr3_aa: CASRPGGDTEAFF
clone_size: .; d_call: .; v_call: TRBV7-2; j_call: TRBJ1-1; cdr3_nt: TGTGCCAGCAGCTTACGGGTTGGCAACACTGAAGCTTTCTTT; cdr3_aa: CASSLRVGNTEAFF
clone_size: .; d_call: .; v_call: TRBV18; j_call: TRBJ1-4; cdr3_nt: TGTGCCAGCTCACCGGACAGCAATAATGAAAAACTGTTTTTT; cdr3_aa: CASSPDSNNEKLFF
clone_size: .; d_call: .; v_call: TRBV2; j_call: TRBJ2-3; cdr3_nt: TGTGCCAGCAGTAGTTACAGGGCAGATACGCAGTATTTT; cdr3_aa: CASSSYRADTQYF
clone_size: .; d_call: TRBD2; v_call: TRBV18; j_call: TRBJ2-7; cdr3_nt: TGTGCCAGCTCACCTAGCGGCGGGGGCTCCTACGAGCAGTACTTC; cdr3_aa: CASSPSGGGSYEQYF
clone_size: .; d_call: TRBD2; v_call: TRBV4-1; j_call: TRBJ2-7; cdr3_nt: TGCGCCAGCAGCCAAGAACGAGGGAGGGGTAGCTCCTACGAGCAGTACTTC; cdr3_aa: CASSQERGRGSSYEQYF
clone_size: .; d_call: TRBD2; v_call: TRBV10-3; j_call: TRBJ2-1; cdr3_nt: TGTGCCATCTCGACTAGCAGATACAATGAGCAGTTCTTC; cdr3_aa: CAISTSRYNEQFF
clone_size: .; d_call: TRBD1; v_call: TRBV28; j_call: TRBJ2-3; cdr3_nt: TGTGCCAGCGGACAGGGCACAGATACGCAGTATTTT; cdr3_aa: CASGQGTDTQYF
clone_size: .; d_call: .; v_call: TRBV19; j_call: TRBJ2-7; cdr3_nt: TGTGCCAGTAGTATAGGATCCCCTAACGAGCAGTACTTC; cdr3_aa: CASSIGSPNEQYF
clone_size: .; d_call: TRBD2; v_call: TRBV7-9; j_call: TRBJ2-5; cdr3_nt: TGTGCCAGCAGCTCCACTAGCGGGAGACGGGAGACCCAGTACTTC; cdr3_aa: CASSSTSGRRETQYF
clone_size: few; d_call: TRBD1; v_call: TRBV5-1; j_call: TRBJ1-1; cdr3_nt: TGCGCCAGCAGCTTGGACGGACAGGAGAACACTGAAGCTTTCTTT; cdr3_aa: CASSLDGQENTEAFF
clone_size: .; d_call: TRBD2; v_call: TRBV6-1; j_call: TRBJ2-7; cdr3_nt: TGTGCCAGCAGCCGAGAGACTAGCGGGAGCCACGAGCAGTACTTC; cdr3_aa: CASSRETSGSHEQYF
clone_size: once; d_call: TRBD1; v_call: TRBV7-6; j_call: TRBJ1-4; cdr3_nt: TGTGCCAGCAGCCCACGACTGCGGGACAGGCTCACAACTAATGAAAAACTGTTTTTT; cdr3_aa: CASSPRLRDRLTTNEKLFF
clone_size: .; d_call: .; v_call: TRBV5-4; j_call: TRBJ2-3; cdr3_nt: TGTGCCAGCAGCTTGGTAGGCAGGGCTAGCACAGATACGCAGTATTTT; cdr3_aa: CASSLVGRASTDTQYF
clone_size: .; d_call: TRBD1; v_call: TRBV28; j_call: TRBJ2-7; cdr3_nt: TGTGCCAGCAGTTTTGGCGACAGCCGTCCGGGACAGGAGCCCTACGAGCAGTACTTC; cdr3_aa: CASSFGDSRPGQEPYEQYF
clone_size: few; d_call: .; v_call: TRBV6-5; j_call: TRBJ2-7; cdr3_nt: TGTGCCAGCAGTTACAGTCGTCAGGGGAACTACGAGCAGTACTTC; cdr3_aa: CASSYSRQGNYEQYF
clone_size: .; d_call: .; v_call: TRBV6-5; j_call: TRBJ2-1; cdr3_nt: TGTGCCAGCAGTACGGGCACTAGCTCCTACAATGAGCAGTTCTTC; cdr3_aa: CASSTGTSSYNEQFF
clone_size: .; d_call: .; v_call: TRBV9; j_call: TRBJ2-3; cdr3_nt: TGTGCCAGCAGCCCCTCTAGCCGCCTAAGTGGGGTTACGCAGTATTTT; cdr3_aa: CASSPSSRLSGVTQYF
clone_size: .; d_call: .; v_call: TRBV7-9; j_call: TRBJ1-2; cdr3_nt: TGTGCCAGCAGCTTAGCGCGGACAGAGGGCTACACCTTC; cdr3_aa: CASSLARTEGYTF
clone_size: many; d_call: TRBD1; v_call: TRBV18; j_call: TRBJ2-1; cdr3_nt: TGTGCCAGCTCAACACAGGGGAAACACAATGAGCAGTTCTTC; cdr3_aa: CASSTQGKHNEQFF
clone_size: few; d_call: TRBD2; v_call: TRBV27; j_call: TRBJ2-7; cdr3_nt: TGTGCCAGCAGTCTGGGACTAGCGGGAGCCGAGCAGTACTTC; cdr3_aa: CASSLGLAGAEQYF
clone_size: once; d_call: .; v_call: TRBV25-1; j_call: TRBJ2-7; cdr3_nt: TGTGCCAGCAGTGGGCCTTTAAGCTCCTACGAGCAGTACTTC; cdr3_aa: CASSGPLSSYEQYF
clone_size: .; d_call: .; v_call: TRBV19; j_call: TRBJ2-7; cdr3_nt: TGTGCCAGTAGTATGGTAGGGGACGAGCAGTACTTC; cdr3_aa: CASSMVGDEQYF
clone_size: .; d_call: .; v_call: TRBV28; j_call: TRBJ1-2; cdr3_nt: TGTGCCAGCAGTTTACCCCGGGGCTATGGCTACACCTTC; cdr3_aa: CASSLPRGYGYTF
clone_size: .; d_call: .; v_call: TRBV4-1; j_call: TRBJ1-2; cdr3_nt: TGCGCCAGCAGCCAAAGCCCTGGCTATGGCTACACCTTC; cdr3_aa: CASSQSPGYGYTF
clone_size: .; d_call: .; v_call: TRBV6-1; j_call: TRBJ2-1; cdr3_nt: TGTGCCAGCATGGTTACAGGCTACAATGAGCAGTTCTTC; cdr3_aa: CASMVTGYNEQFF
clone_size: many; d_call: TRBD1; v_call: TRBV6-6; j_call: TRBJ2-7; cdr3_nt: TGTGCCAGCAGTTTGTTCGGGACAGGGGGCTACGAGCAGTACTTC; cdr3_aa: CASSLFGTGGYEQYF
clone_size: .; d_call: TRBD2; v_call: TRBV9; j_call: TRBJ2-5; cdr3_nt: TGTGCCAGCAGCGAGGGGACTAGCGGGACTTTGGAGACCCAGTACTTC; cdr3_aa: CASSEGTSGTLETQYF
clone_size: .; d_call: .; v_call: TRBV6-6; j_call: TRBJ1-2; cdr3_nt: TGTGCCAGCACCCGGGGGGCGAACTATGGCTACACCTTC; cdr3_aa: CASTRGANYGYTF
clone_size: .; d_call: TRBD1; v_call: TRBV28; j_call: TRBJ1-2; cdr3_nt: TGTGCCAGCAGTTTTTGGACAGGGGGAATTTTGGATGGCTACACCTTC; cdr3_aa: CASSFWTGGILDGYTF
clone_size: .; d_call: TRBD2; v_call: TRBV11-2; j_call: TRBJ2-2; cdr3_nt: TGTGCCAGCAGCCTGGGACTAGCGGGGGCGAACACCGGGGAGCTGTTTTTT; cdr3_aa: CASSLGLAGANTGELFF
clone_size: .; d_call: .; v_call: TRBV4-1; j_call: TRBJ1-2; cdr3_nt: TGCGCCAGCAGCCAAGAAGGTCAGGGATCCTATGGCTACACCTTC; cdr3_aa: CASSQEGQGSYGYTF
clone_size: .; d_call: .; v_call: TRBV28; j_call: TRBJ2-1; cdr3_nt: TGTGCCAGCGCTAATATGGAGTGGAGCTCCTACAATGAGCAGTTCTTC; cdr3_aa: CASANMEWSSYNEQFF
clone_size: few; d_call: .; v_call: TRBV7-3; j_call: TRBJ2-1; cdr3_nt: TGTGCCAGCAGCTCGACAGTTAGCTCCTACAATGAGCAGTTCTTC; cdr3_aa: CASSSTVSSYNEQFF
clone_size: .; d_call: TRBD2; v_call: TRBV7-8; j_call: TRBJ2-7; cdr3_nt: TGTGCCAGCACCCCGGGACTAGCGGACCCCTACGAGCAGTACTTC; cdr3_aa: CASTPGLADPYEQYF
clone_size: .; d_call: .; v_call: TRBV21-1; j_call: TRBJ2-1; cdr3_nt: TGTGCCAGCAGCACCCGTCCCAGGGGAAATGAGCAGTTCTTC; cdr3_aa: CASSTRPRGNEQFF
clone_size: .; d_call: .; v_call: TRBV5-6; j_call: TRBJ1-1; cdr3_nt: TGTGCCAGCAGCTTCCGAGGGTTGAGGGTGGGGACTGAAGCTTTCTTT; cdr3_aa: CASSFRGLRVGTEAFF
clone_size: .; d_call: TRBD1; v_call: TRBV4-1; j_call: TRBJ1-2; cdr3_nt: TGCGCCAGCAGCCCAAAGGAGGACAGGGTTGTAAATGGCTACACCTTC; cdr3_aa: CASSPKEDRVVNGYTF
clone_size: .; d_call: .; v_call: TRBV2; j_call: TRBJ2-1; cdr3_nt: TGTGCCAGCAGTGTAGAAGTGGGCCCTTACAATGAGCAGTTCTTC; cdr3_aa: CASSVEVGPYNEQFF
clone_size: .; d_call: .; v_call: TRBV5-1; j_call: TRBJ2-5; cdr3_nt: TGCGCCAGCAGCCAGGATGGGCGTGGGGGCGCCTGGGAGACCCAGTACTTC; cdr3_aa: CASSQDGRGGAWETQYF
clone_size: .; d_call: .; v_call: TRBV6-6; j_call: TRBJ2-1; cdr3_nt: TGTGCCAGCAGTTTTGAGACTAGCTCCTACAATGAGCAGTTCTTC; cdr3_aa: CASSFETSSYNEQFF
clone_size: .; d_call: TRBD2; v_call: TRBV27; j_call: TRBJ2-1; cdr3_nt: TGTGCCAGCAGTTTATCGTTCCGGACTAGCGGGAGGGCCTGGGATGAGCAGTTCTTC; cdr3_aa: CASSLSFRTSGRAWDEQFF
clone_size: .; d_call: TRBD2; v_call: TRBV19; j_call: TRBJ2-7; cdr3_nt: TGTGCCAGTAGTGACACTCGGGACTACAACTACGAGCAGTACTTC; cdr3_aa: CASSDTRDYNYEQYF
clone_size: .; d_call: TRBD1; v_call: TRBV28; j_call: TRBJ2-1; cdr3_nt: TGTGCCAGCAGTCCATGGACAGGGAGCTCCTACAATGAGCAGTTCTTC; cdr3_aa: CASSPWTGSSYNEQFF
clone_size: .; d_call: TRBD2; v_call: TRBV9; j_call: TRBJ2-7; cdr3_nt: TGTGCCAGCAGTCCAAGCGGGAGGGCCTACGAGCAGTACTTC; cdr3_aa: CASSPSGRAYEQYF
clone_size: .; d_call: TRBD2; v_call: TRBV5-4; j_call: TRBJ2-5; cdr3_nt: TGTGCCAGCAGCTTAAGGGAGGGAGAGACCCAGTACTTC; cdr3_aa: CASSLREGETQYF
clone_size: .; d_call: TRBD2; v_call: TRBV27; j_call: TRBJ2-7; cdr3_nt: TGTGCCAGCAGCCTAGCGGCAGACTTCTACGAGCAGTACTTC; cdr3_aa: CASSLAADFYEQYF
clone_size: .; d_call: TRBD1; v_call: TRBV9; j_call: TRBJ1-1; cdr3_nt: TGTGCCAGCAGCGCCCCGGGACAGGGAGGGAGGACTGAAGCTTTCTTT; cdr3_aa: CASSAPGQGGRTEAFF
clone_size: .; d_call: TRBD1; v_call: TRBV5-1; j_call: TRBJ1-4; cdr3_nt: TGCGCCAGCAGCTTGGGAGTAGGGCAGGGGGGTGAAAAACTGTTTTTT; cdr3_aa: CASSLGVGQGGEKLFF
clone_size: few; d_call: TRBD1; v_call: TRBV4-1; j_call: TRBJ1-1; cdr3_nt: TGCGCCAGCAGCCAAGGACAGGGGAACACTGAAGCTTTCTTT; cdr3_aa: CASSQGQGNTEAFF
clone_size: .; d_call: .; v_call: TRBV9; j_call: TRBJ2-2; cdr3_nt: TGTGCCAGCAGCGTAGGCGGAATCGGGGAGCTGTTTTTT; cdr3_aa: CASSVGGIGELFF
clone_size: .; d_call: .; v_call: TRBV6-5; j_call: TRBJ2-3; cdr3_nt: TGTGCCAGCAACCGAGGAGGAAGCACAGATACGCAGTATTTT; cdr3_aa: CASNRGGSTDTQYF
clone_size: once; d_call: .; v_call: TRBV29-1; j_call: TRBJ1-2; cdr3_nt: TGCAGTGTTACAGGCCCCCGGGGCTACACCTTC; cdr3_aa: CSVTGPRGYTF